Shown below are 10 T cell receptor beta chains from a single sample sequenced in a study of cytomegalovirus exposure and HLA in healthy donors. PCR involved 60 Vbeta and 13 Jbeta primers. The data were produced by immunoSEQ multiplex PCR, yet TCRdb's version contains in-frame clones alone and is incomplete. Here the sample spans 210,000 or so clones, around 83% being singletons. Source material: PBMCs. Every receptor here comes from a woman between 45 and 60 years old in good health and CMV-seropositive.

This clone was detected a few times. V usage is TRBV16 and J usage is TRBJ2-6; tentative D call: TRBD2 (5 bases). This CDR3 has 16 residues. The ends were cut back, 2 bases at V and 4 bases at J, with 12 bases in the middle. Per the germline V gene, CDR1 is KGHSY and CDR2 is FQNENV. The CDR3 DNA reads TGTGCCAGCAGCCAAGAACTGGGAGTAGGGGCCAACGTCCTGACTTTC. This sequence encodes CASSQELGVGANVLTF.

The chain uses TRBV5-1 and TRBJ2-7; tentative D call: TRBD1 (6 bases). CDR1 and CDR2 (germline): SGHRS, YFSETQ. The germline V and J ends were trimmed by 0 bases and 3 bases, with 10 bases remaining between them. The CDR3 loop spans 14 amino acids. The CDR3 loop reads CASSLVGQNYEQYF. CDR3 nucleotides: TGCGCCAGCAGCTTGGTCGGACAGAACTACGAGCAGTACTTC.

The rearrangement joins TRBV7-3 to TRBJ2-1, with TRBD1 matching over 9 bases. The CDR3 has 15 amino acids. CDR1 and CDR2 (germline): SGHTA, FQGTGA. Trimming cost V 4 bases and J 9 bases; bases outside gene matches: 10. CDR3 DNA: TGTGCCAGCAGCTCCGGGACAGGGTCTGTGAGTGAGCAGTTCTTC. Protein: CASSSGTGSVSEQFF. The variable domain in full, completed from reference TRBV7-3 and TRBJ2-1, reads GAGVSQTPSNKVTEKGKYVELRCDPISGHTALYWYRQSLGQGPEFLIYFQGTGAADDSGLPNDRFFAVRPEGSVSTLKIQRTERGDSAVYLCASSSGTGSVSEQFFGPGTRLTVL.

The chain is built from TRBV2 and TRBJ2-4; 7 nucleotides line up with TRBD2. The ends lost 4 bases at V and 4 bases at J; junction bases unmatched: 7. Germline V gene lookup returns CDR1 SNHLY and CDR2 FYNNEI. This CDR3 has 15 residues. For the CDR3, the DNA is TGTGCCAGCAGTGGATTACTAGCGATGAAAAACATTCAGTACTTC. The encoded protein is CASSGLLAMKNIQYF.

The rearrangement joins TRBV25-1 to TRBJ1-1; D is unresolved. CDR3 length: 16 amino acids. Trimming pared 6 bases from V and 0 bases from J, leaving 17 bases between. Per germline, CDR1 MGHDK and CDR2 SYGVNS. The chain's CDR3 is CASSPELGLLNTEAFF. The CDR3 bases are TGTGCCAGCAGCCCGGAGTTAGGTCTATTGAACACTGAAGCTTTCTTT.

This chain joins TRBV27 and TRBJ2-7, with 10 bases lining up with TRBD1. Germline V gene sequence: CDR1 MNHEY, CDR2 SMNVEV (reference sequence). CDR3 size: 16 residues. With 5 bases clipped from V and 2 bases from J, the junction kept 9 bases outside the gene matches. The CDR3 sequence: CASSALRDRGAYEQYF. CDR3 in DNA: TGTGCCAGCAGTGCCCTCCGGGACAGGGGCGCCTACGAGCAGTACTTC.

This clone was seen a handful of times. This chain links TRBV2 with TRBJ1-5; D possibly corresponds to TRBD1 (5 bases). This CDR3 region has 14 residues. CDR1 is SNHLY, CDR2 FYNNEI, per germline. Trimming cost V 4 bases and J 9 bases, with 16 bases left between them. The CDR3 sequence: CASSVVGGGSPQHF. CDR3 nucleotides: TGTGCCAGCAGTGTCGTCGGCGGGGGTTCGCCCCAGCATTTT.

The V gene is TRBV6-1, the J gene TRBJ2-1, with D maybe TRBD1 (6 bases). This CDR3 has 16 residues. CDR1 MNHNS and CDR2 SASEGT come from the germline V gene. V was trimmed by 0 bases and J by 2 bases, leaving 11 bases between them. CDR3: CASSEAAGVPYNEQFF. Here the CDR3 DNA reads TGTGCCAGCAGTGAAGCGGCAGGGGTCCCCTACAATGAGCAGTTCTTC.

The chain has TRBV30 and TRBJ1-6; D remains unclear. CDR1 and CDR2 from the germline V gene are GTSNPN and SVGIG (reference sequence). The CDR3 runs 12 residues. V lost 0 bases and J lost 7, with 4 bases in between. DNA for the CDR3: TGTGCCTGGAGTGTCGCGAATTCACCCCTCCACTTT. This sequence encodes CAWSVANSPLHF.

The chain recombines TRBV2 with TRBJ2-3; TRBD2 matches at 7 bases. The CDR3 spans 16 residues. Trimming at V came to 4 bases and at J to 0 bases, leaving 7 bases not matched to a gene. The germline V gene has CDR1 SNHLY and CDR2 FYNNEI. The CDR3 DNA reads TGTGCCAGCAGTGGCCGAGCGGGGCCTAGCACAGATACGCAGTATTTT. It codes for CASSGRAGPSTDTQYF.